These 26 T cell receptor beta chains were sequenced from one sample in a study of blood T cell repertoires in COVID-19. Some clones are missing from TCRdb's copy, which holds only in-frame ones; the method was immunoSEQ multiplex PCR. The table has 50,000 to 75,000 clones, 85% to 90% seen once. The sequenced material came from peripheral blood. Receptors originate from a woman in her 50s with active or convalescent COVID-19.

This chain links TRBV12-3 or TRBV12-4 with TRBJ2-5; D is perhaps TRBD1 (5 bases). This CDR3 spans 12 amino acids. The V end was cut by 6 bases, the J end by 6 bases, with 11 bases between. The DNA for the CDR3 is TGTGCCAGCAGCTGGGGCAGACAGACCCAGTACTTC. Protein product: CASSWGRQTQYF.

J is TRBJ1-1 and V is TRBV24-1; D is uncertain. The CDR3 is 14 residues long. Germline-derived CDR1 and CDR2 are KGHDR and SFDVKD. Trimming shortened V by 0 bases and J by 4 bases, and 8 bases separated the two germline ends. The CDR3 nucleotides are TGTGCCACCAGTGATTTGAACAATATCACTGAAGCTTTCTTT. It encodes CATSDLNNITEAFF.

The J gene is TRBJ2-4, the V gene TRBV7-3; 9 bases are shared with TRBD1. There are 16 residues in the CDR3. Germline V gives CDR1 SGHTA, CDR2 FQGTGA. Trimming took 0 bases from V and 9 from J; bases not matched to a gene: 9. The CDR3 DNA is TGTGCCAGCAGCTTAACGGCCGGGACAGGGCCAACCATTCAGTACTTC. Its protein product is CASSLTAGTGPTIQYF.

CDR3 coding DNA: TGTGCCAGCAGTGAGGGGAGTAGCACAGATACGCAGTATTTT. Residues: CASSEGSSTDTQYF. The chain carries TRBV6-1 and TRBJ2-3, with a possible D match to TRBD2 (5 bases). Germline assignment: CDR1 MNHNS and CDR2 SASEGT. The CDR3 extends over 14 amino acids. Trimming took 3 bases from V and 0 from J, leaving 7 bases between them.

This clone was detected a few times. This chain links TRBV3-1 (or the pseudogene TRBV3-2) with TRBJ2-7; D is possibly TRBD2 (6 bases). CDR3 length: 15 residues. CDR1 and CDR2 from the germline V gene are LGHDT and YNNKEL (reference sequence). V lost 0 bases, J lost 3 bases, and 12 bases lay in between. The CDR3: CASSQDAGTLYEQYF. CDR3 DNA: TGTGCCAGCAGCCAAGACGCGGGGACCCTCTACGAGCAGTACTTC.

The CDR3 coding sequence is TGTGCCAGCACGGAGAATCCGGGACTAGCGGGAAACGGGGAGCTGTTTTTT. It encodes CASTENPGLAGNGELFF. V and J are TRBV9 and TRBJ2-2, with TRBD2 identical over 13 bases. Germline V CDR1 and CDR2: SGDLS, YYNGEE. Trimming cost V 6 bases and J 7 bases; bases outside gene matches: 12. The CDR3 covers 17 residues.

The CDR3 coding sequence is TGTGCCAGCACGGACAGGGGCCTCACCATTTACAATGAGCAGTTCTTC. The encoded protein is CASTDRGLTIYNEQFF. V usage is TRBV28 and J usage is TRBJ2-1; TRBD1 agrees at 9 bases. CDR1 is MDHEN and CDR2 is SYDVKM in the germline V gene. V dropped 7 bases and J dropped 4; count of bases not matched to a gene: 11. CDR3 length: 16 amino acids.

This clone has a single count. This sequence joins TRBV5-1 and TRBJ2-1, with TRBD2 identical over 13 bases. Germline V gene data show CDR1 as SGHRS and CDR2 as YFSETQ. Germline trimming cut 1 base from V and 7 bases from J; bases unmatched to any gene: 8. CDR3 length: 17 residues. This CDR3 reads CASSLSRGLAGSNEQFF. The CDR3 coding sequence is TGCGCCAGCAGCTTGTCGCGGGGACTAGCGGGATCGAATGAGCAGTTCTTC.

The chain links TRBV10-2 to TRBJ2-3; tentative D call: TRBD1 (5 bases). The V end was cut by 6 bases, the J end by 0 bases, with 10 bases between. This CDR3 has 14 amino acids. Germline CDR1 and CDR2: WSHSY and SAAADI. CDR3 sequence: CASSLGRSTDTQYF. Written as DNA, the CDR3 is TGCGCCAGCAGCCTGGGGCGAAGCACAGATACGCAGTATTTT.

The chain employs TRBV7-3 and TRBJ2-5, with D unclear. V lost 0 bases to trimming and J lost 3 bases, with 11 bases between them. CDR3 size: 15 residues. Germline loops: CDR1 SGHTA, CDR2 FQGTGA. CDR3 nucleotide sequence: TGTGCCAGCAGCTTAACGTTACCCCCTAAAGAGACCCAGTACTTC. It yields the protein CASSLTLPPKETQYF.

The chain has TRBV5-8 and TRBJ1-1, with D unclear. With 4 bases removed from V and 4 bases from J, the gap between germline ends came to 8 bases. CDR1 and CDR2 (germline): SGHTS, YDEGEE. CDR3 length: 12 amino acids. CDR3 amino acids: CASSRRGTEAFF. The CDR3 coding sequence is TGTGCCAGCAGCCGGAGAGGCACTGAAGCTTTCTTT.

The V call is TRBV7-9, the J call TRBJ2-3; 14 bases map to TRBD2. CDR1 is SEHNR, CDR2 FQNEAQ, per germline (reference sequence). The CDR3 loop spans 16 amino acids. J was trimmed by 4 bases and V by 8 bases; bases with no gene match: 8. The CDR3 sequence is CASGRTSGRRADTQYF. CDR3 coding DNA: TGTGCCAGCGGCAGGACTAGCGGGAGGAGGGCAGATACGCAGTATTTT. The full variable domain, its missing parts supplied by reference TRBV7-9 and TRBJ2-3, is DTGVSQNPRHKITKRGQNVTFRCDPISEHNRLYWYRQTLGQGPEFLTYFQNEAQLEKSRLLSDRFSAERPKGSFSTLEIQRTEQGDSAMYLCASGRTSGRRADTQYFGPGTRLTVL.

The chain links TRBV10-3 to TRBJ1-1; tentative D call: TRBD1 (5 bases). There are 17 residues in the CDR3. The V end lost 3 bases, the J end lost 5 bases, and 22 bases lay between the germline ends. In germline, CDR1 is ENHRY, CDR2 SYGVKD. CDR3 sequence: CAISDHPGGARETEAFF. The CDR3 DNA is TGTGCCATCAGTGACCATCCTGGAGGGGCGAGGGAAACTGAAGCTTTCTTT.

In DNA, the CDR3 is TGTGCCTGGAGCACTGGACAGAACACTGAAGCTTTCTTT. The encoded protein is CAWSTGQNTEAFF. This chain uses TRBV30 with TRBJ1-1; D might be TRBD1 (5 bases). The germline V and J ends were trimmed by 3 bases and 1 base, with 9 bases remaining between them. Germline CDR1 reads GTSNPN; CDR2 reads SVGIG (reference sequence). The CDR3 extends over 13 amino acids. Full variable domain (missing parts from reference TRBV30 and TRBJ1-1): SQTIHQWPATLVQPVGSPLSLECTVEGTSNPNLYWYRQAAGRGLQLLFYSVGIGQISSEVPQNLSASRPQDRQFILSSKKLLLSDSGFYLCAWSTGQNTEAFFGQGTRLTVV.

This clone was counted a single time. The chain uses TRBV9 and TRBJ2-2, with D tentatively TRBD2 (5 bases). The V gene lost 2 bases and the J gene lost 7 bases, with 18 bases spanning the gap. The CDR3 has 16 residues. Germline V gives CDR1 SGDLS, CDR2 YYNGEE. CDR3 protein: CASSVGLADFDGELFF. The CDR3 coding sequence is TGTGCCAGCAGCGTCGGGCTAGCCGATTTTGACGGGGAGCTGTTTTTT.

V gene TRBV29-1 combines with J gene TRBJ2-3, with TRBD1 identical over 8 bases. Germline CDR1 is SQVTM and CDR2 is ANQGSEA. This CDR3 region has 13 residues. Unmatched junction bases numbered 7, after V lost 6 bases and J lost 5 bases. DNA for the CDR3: TGCAGCGTCCGGACAGGGTATGGAGATACGCAGTATTTT. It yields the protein CSVRTGYGDTQYF.

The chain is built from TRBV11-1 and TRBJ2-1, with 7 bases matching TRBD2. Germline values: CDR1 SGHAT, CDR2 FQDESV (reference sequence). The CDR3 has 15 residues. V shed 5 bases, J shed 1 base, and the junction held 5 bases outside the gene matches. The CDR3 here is CASSLSGISYNEQFF. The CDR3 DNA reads TGTGCCAGCAGCCTCAGCGGGATTTCCTACAATGAGCAGTTCTTC.

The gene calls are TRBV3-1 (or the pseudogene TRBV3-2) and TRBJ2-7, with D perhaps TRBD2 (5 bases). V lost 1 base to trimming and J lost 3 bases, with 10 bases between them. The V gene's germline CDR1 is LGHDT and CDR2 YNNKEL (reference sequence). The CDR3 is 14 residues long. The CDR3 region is CASSQGGWVYEQYF. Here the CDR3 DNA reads TGTGCCAGCAGCCAAGGAGGGTGGGTCTACGAGCAGTACTTC.

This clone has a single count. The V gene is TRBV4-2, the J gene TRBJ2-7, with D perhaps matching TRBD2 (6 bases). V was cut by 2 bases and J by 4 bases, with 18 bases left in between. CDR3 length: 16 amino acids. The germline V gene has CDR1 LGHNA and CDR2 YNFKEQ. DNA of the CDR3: TGTGCCAGCAGCCAACGGGACGGGGGATTGGGGTACGAGCAGTACTTC. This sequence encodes CASSQRDGGLGYEQYF.

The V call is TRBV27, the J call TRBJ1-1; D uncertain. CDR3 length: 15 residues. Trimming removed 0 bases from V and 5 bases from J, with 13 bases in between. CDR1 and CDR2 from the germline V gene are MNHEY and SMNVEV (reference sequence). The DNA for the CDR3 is TGTGCCAGCAGTTTATCGTATCGAGGTGGGACTGAAGCTTTCTTT. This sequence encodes CASSLSYRGGTEAFF.

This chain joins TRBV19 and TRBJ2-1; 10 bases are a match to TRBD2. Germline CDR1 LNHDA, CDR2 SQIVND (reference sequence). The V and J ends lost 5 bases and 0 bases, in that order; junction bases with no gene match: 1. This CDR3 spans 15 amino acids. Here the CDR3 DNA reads TGTGCCAGTAGTCCTAGCGGGAGCTCCTACAATGAGCAGTTCTTC. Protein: CASSPSGSSYNEQFF.

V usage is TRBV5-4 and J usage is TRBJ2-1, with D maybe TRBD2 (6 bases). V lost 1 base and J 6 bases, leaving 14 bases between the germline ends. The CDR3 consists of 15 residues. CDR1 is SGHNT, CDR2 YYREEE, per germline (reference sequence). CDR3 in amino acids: CASSLISSAINEQFF. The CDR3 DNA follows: TGTGCCAGCAGCTTGATCTCTAGCGCCATCAATGAGCAGTTCTTC.

CDR3 region: CASSLAGGFTEAFF. DNA of the CDR3: TGCGCCAGCAGCTTGGCCGGGGGGTTCACTGAAGCTTTCTTT. This chain connects TRBV5-1 to TRBJ1-1; D may be TRBD1 (5 bases). Germline V CDR1 and CDR2: SGHRS, YFSETQ. The CDR3 length is 14 residues. V lost 0 bases and J 4 bases, leaving 10 bases between the germline ends.

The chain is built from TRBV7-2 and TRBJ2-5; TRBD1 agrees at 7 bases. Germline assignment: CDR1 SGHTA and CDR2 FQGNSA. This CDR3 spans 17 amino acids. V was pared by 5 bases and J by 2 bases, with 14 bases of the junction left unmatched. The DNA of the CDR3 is TGTGCCAGCAGCCCTGGTTGGGGACAGCGTACTCAAGAGACCCAGTACTTC. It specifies CASSPGWGQRTQETQYF.

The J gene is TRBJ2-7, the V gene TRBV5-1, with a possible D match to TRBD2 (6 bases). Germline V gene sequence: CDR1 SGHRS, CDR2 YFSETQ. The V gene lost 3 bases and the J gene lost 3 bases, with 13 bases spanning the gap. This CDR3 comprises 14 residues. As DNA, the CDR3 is TGCGCCAGCAGCTACGGGGACTTCAACTACGAGCAGTACTTC. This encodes CASSYGDFNYEQYF.

The CDR3 region has the DNA TGCACCAGCAGCCATTTTGCCCCCTTAGGGCGGGGGACTGAAGCTTTCTTT. The encoded protein is CTSSHFAPLGRGTEAFF. V is TRBV1 and J is TRBJ1-1. TRBV1 is recorded as a pseudogene. CDR3 length equals 17 residues.